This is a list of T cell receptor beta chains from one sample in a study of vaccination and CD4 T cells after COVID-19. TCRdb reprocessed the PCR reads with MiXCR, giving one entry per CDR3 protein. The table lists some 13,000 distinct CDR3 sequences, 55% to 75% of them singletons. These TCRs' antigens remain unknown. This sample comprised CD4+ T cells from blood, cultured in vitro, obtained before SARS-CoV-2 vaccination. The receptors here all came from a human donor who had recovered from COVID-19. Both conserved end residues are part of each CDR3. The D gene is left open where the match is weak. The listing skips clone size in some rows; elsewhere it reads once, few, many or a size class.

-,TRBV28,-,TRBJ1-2,CASSRQMNYGYTF,TGTGCCAGCAGTCGACAGATGAACTATGGCTACACCTTC
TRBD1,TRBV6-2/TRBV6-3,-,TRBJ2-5,CASSFAWDRQETQYF,TGTGCCAGCAGTTTCGCGTGGGACAGACAAGAGACCCAGTACTTC
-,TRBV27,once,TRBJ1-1,CASSSGIGGIEAFF,TGTGCCAGCAGTTCCGGGATCGGGGGGATTGAAGCTTTCTTT
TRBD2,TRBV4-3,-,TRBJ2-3,CASSVTGLAGGGGTDTQYF,TGCGCCAGCAGCGTCACGGGACTAGCGGGGGGCGGGGGCACAGATACGCAGTATTTT
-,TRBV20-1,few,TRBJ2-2,CSATAGAGATGELFF,TGCAGTGCTACCGCTGGGGCAGGGGCCACCGGGGAGCTGTTTTTT
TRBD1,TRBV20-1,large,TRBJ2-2,CSATDRVNTGELFF,TGCAGTGCGACGGACAGGGTGAACACCGGGGAGCTGTTTTTT
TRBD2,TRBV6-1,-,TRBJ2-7,CASSPGLAVLYEQYF,TGTGCCAGCAGTCCGGGACTAGCGGTACTTTACGAGCAGTACTTC
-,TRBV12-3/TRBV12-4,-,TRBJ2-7,CASSLKGGPYEQYF,TGTGCCAGCAGTTTGAAAGGGGGACCCTACGAGCAGTACTTC
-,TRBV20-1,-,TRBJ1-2,CSATVRDGPSNYGYTF,TGCAGTGCTACCGTCCGGGACGGACCATCTAACTATGGCTACACCTTC
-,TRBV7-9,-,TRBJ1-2,CASSAGTSNYGYTF,TGTGCCAGCAGCGCCGGGACATCTAACTATGGCTACACCTTC
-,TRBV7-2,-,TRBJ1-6,CASSLYLSLDSPLHF,TGTGCCAGCAGCTTATATCTCTCTCTTGATTCACCCCTCCACTTT
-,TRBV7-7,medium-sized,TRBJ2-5,CASSIRLGDGETQYF,TGTGCCAGCAGCATACGGCTGGGCGATGGGGAGACCCAGTACTTC
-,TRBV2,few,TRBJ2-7,CASSEGAPSYEQYF,TGTGCCAGCAGTGAGGGGGCCCCTTCCTACGAGCAGTACTTC
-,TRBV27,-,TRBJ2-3,CASRGRWTDTQYF,TGTGCCAGCAGGGGCAGGTGGACAGATACGCAGTATTTT
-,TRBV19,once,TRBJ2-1,CATVNRGGNEQFF,TGTGCCACTGTTAACAGGGGAGGCAATGAGCAGTTCTTC
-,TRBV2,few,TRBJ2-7,CASSEVSTRGYEQYF,TGTGCCAGCAGTGAAGTTTCGACTAGGGGGTACGAGCAGTACTTC
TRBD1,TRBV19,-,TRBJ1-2,CASSNSGTGVGYTF,TGTGCCAGTAGTAACTCCGGGACAGGGGTTGGCTACACCTTC
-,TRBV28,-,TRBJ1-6,CASSLYGGNNSPLHF,TGTGCCAGCAGTTTATACGGGGGGAATAATTCACCCCTCCACTTT
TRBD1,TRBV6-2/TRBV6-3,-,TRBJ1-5,CASSPLSTGGAIQPQPQHF,TGTGCCAGCAGTCCACTATCGACAGGGGGCGCAATCCAACCTCAGCCCCAGCATTTT
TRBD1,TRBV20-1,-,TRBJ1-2,CSARSLGQENYGYTF,TGCAGTGCTAGATCACTAGGACAGGAGAACTATGGCTACACCTTC
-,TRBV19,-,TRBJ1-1,CATTGNTEAFF,TGTGCCACCACGGGGAACACTGAAGCTTTCTTT
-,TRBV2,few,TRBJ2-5,CASSDPGSQETQYF,TGTGCCAGCAGTGATCCGGGGTCCCAAGAGACCCAGTACTTC
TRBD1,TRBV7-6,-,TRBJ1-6,CASSFRSLGTGASYNSPLHF,TGTGCCAGCAGCTTCCGGTCCCTAGGGACAGGGGCCTCCTATAATTCACCCCTCCACTTT
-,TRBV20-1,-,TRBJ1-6,CSARGRDNSPLHF,TGCAGTGCTAGGGGGCGGGATAATTCACCCCTCCACTTT
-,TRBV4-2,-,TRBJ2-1,CASSPLGDNEQFF,TGTGCCAGCAGCCCCCTCGGGGACAATGAGCAGTTCTTC
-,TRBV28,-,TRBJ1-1,CASSLIGQYTEAFF,TGTGCCAGCAGTTTAATCGGACAGTACACCGAAGCTTTCTTT
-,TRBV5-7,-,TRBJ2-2,CASSSREGRWAGELFF,TGTGCCAGCAGTTCAAGGGAAGGTCGTTGGGCCGGGGAGCTGTTTTTT
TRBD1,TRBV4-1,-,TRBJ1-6,CASSQDRARSSYNSPLHF,TGCGCCAGCAGCCAGGACAGGGCTAGGAGCTCCTATAATTCACCCCTCCACTTT
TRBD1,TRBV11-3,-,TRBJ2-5,CASSSTEGARETQYF,TGTGCCAGCAGCTCAACCGAGGGGGCGAGAGAGACCCAGTACTTC
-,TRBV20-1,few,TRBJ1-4,CSATGQSTNEKLFF,TGCAGTGCTACCGGACAGTCAACTAATGAAAAACTGTTTTTT
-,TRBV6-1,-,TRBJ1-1,CASRWAVNTEAFF,TGTGCCAGCAGGTGGGCGGTGAACACTGAAGCTTTCTTT
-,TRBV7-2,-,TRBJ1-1,CASSLRTVNTEAFF,TGTGCCAGCAGCTTACGGACAGTGAACACTGAAGCTTTCTTT
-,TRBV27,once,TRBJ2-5,CASSLVEYGQETQYF,TGTGCCAGCAGTTTGGTAGAGTACGGACAAGAGACCCAGTACTTC
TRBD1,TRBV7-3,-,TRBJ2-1,CASSLDRVNEQFF,TGTGCCAGCAGCTTAGACAGGGTCAATGAGCAGTTCTTC
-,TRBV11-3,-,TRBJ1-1,CASSLFRGSLNTEAFF,TGTGCCAGCAGCTTATTCAGGGGCTCCCTGAACACTGAAGCTTTCTTT
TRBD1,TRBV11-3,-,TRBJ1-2,CASGLDPTGKDGYTF,TGTGCCAGCGGCTTAGATCCGACAGGGAAGGATGGCTACACCTTC
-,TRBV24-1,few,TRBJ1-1,CATRTSGEGSTEAFF,TGTGCCACCAGGACTTCAGGGGAAGGGAGCACTGAAGCTTTCTTT
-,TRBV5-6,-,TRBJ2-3,CASSLVRQIQYF,TGTGCCAGCAGCTTGGTGAGGCAAATCCAGTATTTT
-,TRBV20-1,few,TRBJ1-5,CSAKHSNQPQHF,TGCAGTGCTAAACATTCCAATCAGCCCCAGCATTTT
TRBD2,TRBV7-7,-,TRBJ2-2,CASSTVAGPNTGELFF,TGTGCCAGCAGCACCGTAGCGGGTCCGAACACCGGGGAGCTGTTTTTT
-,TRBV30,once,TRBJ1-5,CAWSPPPIDGTFNQPQHF,TGTGCCTGGAGTCCCCCCCCAATAGACGGGACCTTCAATCAGCCCCAGCATTTT
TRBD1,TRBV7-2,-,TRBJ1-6,CASSPRTGTGGNHNSPLHF,TGTGCCAGCAGCCCCCGAACCGGGACAGGGGGGAATCATAATTCACCCCTCCACTTT
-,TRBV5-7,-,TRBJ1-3,CASSLPARGENTIYF,TGTGCCAGCAGCTTACCAGCCCGTGGAGAAAACACCATATATTTT
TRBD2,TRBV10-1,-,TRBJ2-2,CASSETSGRHTGELFF,TGCGCCAGCAGTGAGACTAGCGGGCGACACACCGGGGAGCTGTTTTTT
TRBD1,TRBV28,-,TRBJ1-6,CASSGGSGQYNSPLHF,TGTGCCAGCAGTGGCGGATCGGGACAGTATAATTCACCCCTCCACTTT
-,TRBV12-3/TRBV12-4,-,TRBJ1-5,CASTTGPTGQPQHF,TGTGCCAGCACCACTGGGCCGACGGGTCAGCCCCAGCATTTT